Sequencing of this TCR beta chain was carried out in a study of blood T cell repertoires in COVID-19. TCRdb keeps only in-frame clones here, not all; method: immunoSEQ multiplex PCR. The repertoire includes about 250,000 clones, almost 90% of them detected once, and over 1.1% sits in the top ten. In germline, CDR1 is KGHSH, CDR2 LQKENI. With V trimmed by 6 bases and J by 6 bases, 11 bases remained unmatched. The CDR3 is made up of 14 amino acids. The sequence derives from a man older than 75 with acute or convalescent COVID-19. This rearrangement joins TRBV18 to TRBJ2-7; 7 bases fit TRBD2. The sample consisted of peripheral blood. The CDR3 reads CASSYAREGSEQYF. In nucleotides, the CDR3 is TGTGCCAGCTCGTACGCCAGGGAGGGCTCCGAGCAGTACTTC. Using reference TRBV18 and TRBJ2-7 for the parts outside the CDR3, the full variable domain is NAGVMQNPRHLVRRRGQEARLRCSPMKGHSHVYWYRQLPEEGLKFMVYLQKENIIDESGMPKERFSAEFPKEGPSILRIQQVVRGDSAAYFCASSYAREGSEQYFGPGTRLTVT.